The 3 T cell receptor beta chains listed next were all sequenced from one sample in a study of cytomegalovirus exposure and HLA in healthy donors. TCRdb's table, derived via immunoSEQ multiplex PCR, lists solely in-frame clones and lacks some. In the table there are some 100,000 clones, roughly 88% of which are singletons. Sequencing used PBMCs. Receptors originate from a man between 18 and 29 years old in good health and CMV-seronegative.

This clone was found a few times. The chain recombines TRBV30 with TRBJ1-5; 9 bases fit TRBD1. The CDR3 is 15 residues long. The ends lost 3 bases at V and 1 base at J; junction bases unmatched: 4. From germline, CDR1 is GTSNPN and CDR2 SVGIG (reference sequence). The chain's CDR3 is CAWSSGQGSNQPQHF. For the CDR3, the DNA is TGTGCCTGGAGCTCGGGACAGGGAAGCAATCAGCCCCAGCATTTT.

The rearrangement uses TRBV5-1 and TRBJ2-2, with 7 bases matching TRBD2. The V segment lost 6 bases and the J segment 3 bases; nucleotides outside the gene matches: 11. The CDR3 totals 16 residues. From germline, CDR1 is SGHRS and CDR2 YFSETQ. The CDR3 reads CASNERGGGDTGELFF. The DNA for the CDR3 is TGCGCCAGCAATGAACGGGGCGGGGGAGACACCGGGGAGCTGTTTTTT.

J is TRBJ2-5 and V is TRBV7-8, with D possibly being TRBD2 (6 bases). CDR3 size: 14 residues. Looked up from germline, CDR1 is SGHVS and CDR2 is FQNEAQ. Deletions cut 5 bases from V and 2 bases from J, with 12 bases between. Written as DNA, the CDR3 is TGTGCCAGCAGCCCGGGACTCCAGCAAGAGACCCAGTACTTC. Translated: CASSPGLQQETQYF.